Listed here are 14 T cell receptor beta chains from one sample, sequenced in a study of T cells expressing NK-cell markers. TCRdb processed the 5' RACE reads again and assigns one entry to each CDR3 protein, with no DNA. The table for this sample gives fewer than 400,000 distinct CDR3 sequences. Sequencing input: blood T cells: a sorted CD56 or NKG2C T cell subset, CD4+ or CD8+ T cells, or bulk PBMC T cells (not recorded which). These receptors originate from a man aged 18 to 69 in good health.

The chain combines TRBV7-6 with TRBJ2-1; TCRdb reports TRBD2, a call that lacks DNA to check it against. The CDR3 loop spans 16 amino acids. Germline V gives CDR1 SGHVS, CDR2 FNYEAQ. CDR3 residues: CASSLTSPGGYNEQFF. Full variable domain (outside the CDR3, taken from reference TRBV7-6 and TRBJ2-1): GAGVSQSPRYKVTKRGQDVALRCDPISGHVSLYWYRQALGQGPEFLTYFNYEAQQDKSGLPNDRFSAERPEGSISTLTIQRTEQRDSAMYRCASSLTSPGGYNEQFFGPGTRLTVL.

The genes are TRBV20-1 and TRBJ1-5; as DNA is missing, the TRBD1 call by TCRdb cannot be tested. The germline CDR1 and CDR2 sequences are DFQATT and SNEGSKA (reference sequence). The CDR3 loop spans 13 amino acids. CDR3 sequence: CSVRGQGDQPQHF.

The chain joins TRBV4-1 to TRBJ2-6; the D call from TCRdb, TRBD1, cannot be confirmed without DNA. This CDR3 spans 17 amino acids. Germline V gene data show CDR1 as MGHRA and CDR2 as YSYEKL. The CDR3 spells CASSQKTGASGANVLTF.

The chain combines TRBV5-6 with TRBJ2-1. The germline gives CDR1 SGHDT, CDR2 YYEEEE. The CDR3 has 17 amino acids. CDR3 sequence: CASSPFGVGGSYNEQFF.

V usage is TRBV6-4 and J usage is TRBJ2-1; TCRdb returns TRBD2, unconfirmable since there is no DNA. This CDR3 region has 14 residues. CDR1 and CDR2 (germline): MRHNA, SNTAGT. CDR3 amino acids: CATSREGIYNEQFF.

The genes are TRBV12-3 or TRBV12-4 and TRBJ2-7. The CDR3 has 15 amino acids. CDR3 protein: CASSFQVTATYEQYF.

J is TRBJ1-2 and V is TRBV7-8; TCRdb gives TRBD1 as the D gene, but with no DNA this cannot be confirmed. The CDR3 is made up of 17 amino acids. Per germline, CDR1 SGHVS and CDR2 FQNEAQ. CDR3: CASSSNGRGQGVYGYTF.

The chain recombines TRBV7-9 with TRBJ1-2. This CDR3 is built from 11 residues. Germline V lookup: CDR1 SEHNR, CDR2 FQNEAQ (reference sequence). CDR3 sequence reads: CASTQLYGYTF.

The chain is built from TRBV20-1 and TRBJ1-6. Looked up from germline, CDR1 is DFQATT and CDR2 is SNEGSKA (reference sequence). This CDR3 contains 12 residues. The CDR3 protein is CSARDRNSPLHF.

The V gene is TRBV7-9, the J gene TRBJ2-2. The CDR3 is 15 amino acids. Germline CDR1 is SEHNR and CDR2 is FQNEAQ (reference sequence). The chain's CDR3 is CASSSPVHMAGELFF. The whole variable domain, filled in from reference TRBV7-9 and TRBJ2-2, reads DTGVSQNPRHKITKRGQNVTFRCDPISEHNRLYWYRQTLGQGPEFLTYFQNEAQLEKSRLLSDRFSAERPKGSFSTLEIQRTEQGDSAMYLCASSSPVHMAGELFFGEGSRLTVL.

V and J are TRBV5-4 and TRBJ2-3; there is no DNA to check the TCRdb D call of TRBD1. Germline loops: CDR1 SGHNT, CDR2 YYREEE (reference sequence). The CDR3 is 15 amino acids. The CDR3 protein is CASSRTYTSTDTQYF.

The V and J genes are TRBV4-2 and TRBJ2-7; TCRdb picks TRBD1, but there is no DNA to check that call. The germline gives CDR1 LGHNA, CDR2 YNFKEQ. The CDR3 sequence is 17 residues long. The CDR3 spells CASSQVWRRGSPYEQYF.

CDR3 residues: CASRYRDRAQPQHF. The chain is built from TRBV7-9 and TRBJ1-5; TCRdb reports TRBD1, a call that lacks DNA to check it against. This CDR3 is built from 14 residues. Germline V gene lookup returns CDR1 SEHNR and CDR2 FQNEAQ (reference sequence).

The chain joins TRBV20-1 to TRBJ2-4. This CDR3 spans 13 amino acids. The germline CDR1 and CDR2 sequences are DFQATT and SNEGSKA (reference sequence). The CDR3 sequence is CSARDAGKNIQYF.